The clone carrying this T cell receptor (beta chain) occurred a few times. Quantitative barcoded 5'-RACE was used to prepare TCR beta libraries. TCRdb analysed the 5' RACE reads with MiXCR anew, one entry per CDR3 protein. The top ten clones hold 1.1% of a sample with nearly 350,000 distinct CDR3 sequences, under 15% of them seen once. The data derive from a study of CD8 T cells in ankylosing spondylitis. V was clipped by 4 bases and J by 1 base, with 15 bases between them. CDR3 length equals 15 residues. The V gene's germline CDR1 is SGHRS and CDR2 YFSETQ. The clonotype comes from a male donor with ankylosing spondylitis or in good health (not recorded which). V usage is TRBV5-1 and J usage is TRBJ2-7, with unresolved D. Sequences were obtained from blood, either unsorted or a sorted T cell fraction (not recorded which). The CDR3, as DNA: TGCGCCAGCAGCACCTCACTCGGTTCGTCCTACGAGCAGTACTTC. Translated: CASSTSLGSSYEQYF.